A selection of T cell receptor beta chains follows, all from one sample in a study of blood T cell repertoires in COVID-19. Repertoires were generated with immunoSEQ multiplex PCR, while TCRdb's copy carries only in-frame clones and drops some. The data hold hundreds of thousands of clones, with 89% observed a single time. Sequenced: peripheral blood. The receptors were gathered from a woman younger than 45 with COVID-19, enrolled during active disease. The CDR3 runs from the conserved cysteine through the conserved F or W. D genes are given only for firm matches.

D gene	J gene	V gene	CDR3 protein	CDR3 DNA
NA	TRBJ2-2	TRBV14	CASRRRGNTGELFF	TGTGCCAGCAGACGGAGGGGGAACACCGGGGAGCTGTTTTTT
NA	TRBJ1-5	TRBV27	CASSPLNQPQHF	TGTGCCAGCAGCCCCCTCAATCAGCCCCAGCATTTT
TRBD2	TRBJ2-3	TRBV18	CASSPTTSGADTQYF	TGTGCCAGCTCACCAACGACTAGCGGGGCAGATACGCAGTATTTT
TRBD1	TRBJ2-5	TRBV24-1	CATSRPGGGETQYF	TGTGCCACCAGTCGCCCAGGGGGCGGGGAGACCCAGTACTTC
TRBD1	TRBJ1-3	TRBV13	CASSTPRDRARTSSGNTIYF	TGTGCCAGCAGCACCCCCAGGGACAGGGCCCGGACAAGCTCTGGAAACACCATATATTTT
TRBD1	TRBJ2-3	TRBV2	CASSRQGSDTQYF	TGTGCCAGCAGTAGACAGGGATCAGATACGCAGTATTTT
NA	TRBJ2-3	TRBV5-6	CASSLPGVTQYF	TGTGCCAGCAGCTTGCCGGGGGTTACGCAGTATTTT
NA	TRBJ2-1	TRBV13	CASSLGPASSYNEQFF	TGTGCCAGCAGCTTAGGACCAGCGAGCTCCTACAATGAGCAGTTCTTC
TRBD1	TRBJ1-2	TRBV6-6	CASSPRAGGGGVYGYTF	TGTGCCAGCAGTCCCCGGGCAGGGGGCGGGGGTGTCTATGGCTACACCTTC
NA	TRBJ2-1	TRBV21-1	CASSKVLAERNEQFF	TGTGCCAGCAGCAAAGTATTAGCGGAGCGGAATGAGCAGTTCTTC